Detailed here is one T cell receptor beta chain. Its antigen remains unidentified. CDR3 length: 16 amino acids. V was trimmed by 5 bases and J by 5 bases, leaving 18 bases between them. Germline CDR1 reads SGHVS; CDR2 reads FNYEAQ. Generated by immunoSEQ multiplex PCR, the TCRdb table keeps only in-frame clones and is missing some. The sample has approximately 710,000 clones; about 90% are singletons. This sample was taken from a study of shared clonotypes between healthy human individuals. General study points: Generally, naive subsets (rather than memory subsets) showed larger estimated richness.

The gene calls are TRBV7-6 and TRBJ1-4; D is undetermined. This sequence was found in a man aged 18 to 30 in good health. Some clones in this sample may be carry-over from other donors' samples. The specimen sequenced was memory CD8+ T cells from PBMCs. Subset noted: CD45RO+ cells pooled with CCR7-negative TemRA cells. CDR3 nucleotide sequence: TGTGCCAGCAGCGAATCCGTCGGGGTTTTAAATGAAAAACTGTTTTTT. Protein: CASSESVGVLNEKLFF.